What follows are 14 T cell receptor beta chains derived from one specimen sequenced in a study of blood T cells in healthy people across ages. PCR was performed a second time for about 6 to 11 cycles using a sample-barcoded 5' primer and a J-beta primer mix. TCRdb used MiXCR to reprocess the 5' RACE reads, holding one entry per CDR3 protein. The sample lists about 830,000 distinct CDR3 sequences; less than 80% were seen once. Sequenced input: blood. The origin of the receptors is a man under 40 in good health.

CDR3 loop: CASRSQGAIYEQYF. CDR3 nucleotides: TGTGCCAGCAGGTCCCAGGGGGCGATCTACGAGCAGTACTTC. The rearrangement joins TRBV6-6 to TRBJ2-7; 8 bases are shared with TRBD1. The CDR3 is 14 amino acids. Germline-derived CDR1 and CDR2 are MNHNY and SVGAGI (reference sequence). The V segment lost 6 bases and the J segment 3 bases; nucleotides outside the gene matches: 7.

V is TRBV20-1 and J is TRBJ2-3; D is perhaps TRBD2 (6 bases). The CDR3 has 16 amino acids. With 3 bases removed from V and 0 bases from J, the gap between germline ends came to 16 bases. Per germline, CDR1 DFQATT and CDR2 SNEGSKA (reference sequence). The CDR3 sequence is CSASPPGTRSTDTQYF. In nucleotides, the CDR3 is TGCAGTGCTAGCCCTCCCGGGACTCGTAGCACAGATACGCAGTATTTT.

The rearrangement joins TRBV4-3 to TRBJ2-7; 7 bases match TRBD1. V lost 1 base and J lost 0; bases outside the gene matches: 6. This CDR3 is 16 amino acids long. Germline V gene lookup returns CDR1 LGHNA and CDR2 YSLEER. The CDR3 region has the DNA TGCGCCAGCAGCCAAGGCCCGGGACAGTCCTCCTACGAGCAGTACTTC. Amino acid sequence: CASSQGPGQSSYEQYF.

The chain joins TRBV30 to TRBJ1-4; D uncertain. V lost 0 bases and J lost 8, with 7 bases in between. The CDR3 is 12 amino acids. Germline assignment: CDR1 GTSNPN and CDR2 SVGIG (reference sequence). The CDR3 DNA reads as TGTGCCTGGAGTGTACTTGGGGAAAAACTGTTTTTT. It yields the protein CAWSVLGEKLFF.

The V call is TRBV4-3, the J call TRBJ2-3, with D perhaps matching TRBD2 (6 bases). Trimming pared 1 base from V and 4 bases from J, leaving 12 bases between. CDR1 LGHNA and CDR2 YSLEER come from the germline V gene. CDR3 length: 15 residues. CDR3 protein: CASSQGAGGPDTQYF. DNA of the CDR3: TGCGCCAGCAGCCAAGGGGCCGGGGGACCAGATACGCAGTATTTT.

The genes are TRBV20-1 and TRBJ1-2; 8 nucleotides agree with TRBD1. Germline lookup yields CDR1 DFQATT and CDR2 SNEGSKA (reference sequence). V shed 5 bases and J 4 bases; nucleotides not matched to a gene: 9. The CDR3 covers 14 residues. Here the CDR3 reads CSAWAGTGAYGYTF. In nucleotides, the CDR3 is TGCAGTGCTTGGGCCGGGACAGGTGCCTATGGCTACACCTTC.

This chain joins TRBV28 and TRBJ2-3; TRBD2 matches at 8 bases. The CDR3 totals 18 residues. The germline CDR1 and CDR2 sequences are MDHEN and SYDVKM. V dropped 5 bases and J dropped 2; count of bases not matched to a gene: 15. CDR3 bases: TGTGCCAGCAGTCCACTGCGGAGCAGCGGGGGATCCACAGATACGCAGTATTTT. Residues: CASSPLRSSGGSTDTQYF. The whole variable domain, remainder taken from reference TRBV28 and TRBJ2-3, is DVKVTQSSRYLVKRTGEKVFLECVQDMDHENMFWYRQDPGLGLRLIYFSYDVKMKEKGDIPEGYSVSREKKERFSLILESASTNQTSMYLCASSPLRSSGGSTDTQYFGPGTRLTVL.

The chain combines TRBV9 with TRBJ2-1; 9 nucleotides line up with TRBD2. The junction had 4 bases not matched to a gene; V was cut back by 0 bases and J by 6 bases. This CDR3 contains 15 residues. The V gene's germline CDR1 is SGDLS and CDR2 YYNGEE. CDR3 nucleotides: TGTGCCAGCAGCGTAGGGCGGGGGGGCCGCAATGAGCAGTTCTTC. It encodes CASSVGRGGRNEQFF.

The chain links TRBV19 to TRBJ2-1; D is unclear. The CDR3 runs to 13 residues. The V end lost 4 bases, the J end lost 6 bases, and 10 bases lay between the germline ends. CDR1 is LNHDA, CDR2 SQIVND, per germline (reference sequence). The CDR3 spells CASSTIKGNEQFF. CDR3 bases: TGTGCCAGTAGTACCATTAAGGGCAATGAGCAGTTCTTC.

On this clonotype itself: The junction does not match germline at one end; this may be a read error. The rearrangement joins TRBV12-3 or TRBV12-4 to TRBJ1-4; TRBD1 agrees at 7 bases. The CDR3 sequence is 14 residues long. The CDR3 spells CASRLQGTNEKLLF. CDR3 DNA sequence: TGTGCCAGCAGGCTACAGGGGACTAATGAAAAACTGTTGTTT.

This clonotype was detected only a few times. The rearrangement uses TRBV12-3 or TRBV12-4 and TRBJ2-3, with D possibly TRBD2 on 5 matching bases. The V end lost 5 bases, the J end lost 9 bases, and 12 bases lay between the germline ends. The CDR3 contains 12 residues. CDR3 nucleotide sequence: TGTGCCAGCAGTCTACTCGGGAACACGCAGTATTTT. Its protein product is CASSLLGNTQYF.

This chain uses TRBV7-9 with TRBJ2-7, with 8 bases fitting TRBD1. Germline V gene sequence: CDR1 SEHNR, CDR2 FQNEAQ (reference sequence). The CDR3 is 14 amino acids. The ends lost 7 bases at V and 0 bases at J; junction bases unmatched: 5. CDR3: CASTEQGVSYEQYF. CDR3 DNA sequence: TGTGCCAGCACCGAACAGGGGGTCTCCTACGAGCAGTACTTC.

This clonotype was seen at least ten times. CDR3 nucleotide sequence: TGTGCCAGCAGCCAAGAGGACGTGAGTCCCGGATCCCAGTACTTC. Its protein product is CASSQEDVSPGSQYF. J is TRBJ2-5 and V is TRBV4-2; D is undetermined. The CDR3 runs to 15 residues. V dropped 0 bases and J dropped 9 bases, with 17 bases sitting between them. The germline V gene encodes CDR1 LGHNA and CDR2 YNFKEQ.

The CDR3, as DNA: TGTGCCAGCGCTACAGGGTCCCCCTACAATGAGCAGTTCTTC. Residues: CASATGSPYNEQFF. The chain recombines TRBV7-9 with TRBJ2-1; TRBD1 might be the D (6 bases). The CDR3 consists of 14 residues. Germline V CDR1 and CDR2: SEHNR, FQNEAQ (reference sequence). V lost 8 bases and J 2 bases, leaving 13 bases between the germline ends.